This paragraph covers one T cell receptor (beta chain) sequence. The assay was immunoSEQ multiplex PCR, and TCRdb's table has in-frame clones only and misses some. The sample holds nearly 1,000,000 clones, around three quarters seen once. The record originates from a study of shared clonotypes between healthy human individuals. Per the germline V gene, CDR1 is MNHNY and CDR2 is SVGAGI (reference sequence). Between the trimmed V and J ends, which lost 5 bases and 4 bases, there was a span of 9 bases. The CDR3 is made up of 13 amino acids. This receptor was identified in a man aged 18 to 29 in good health. Sequenced material: memory CD4+ T cells sorted from blood. Subset specified: CD45RA-negative fraction. The rearrangement uses TRBV6-6 and TRBJ1-5; D is uncertain. CDR3 DNA: TGTGCCAGCAGTCTGGCGATAAATCAGCCCCAGCATTTT. Amino acid sequence: CASSLAINQPQHF.